The 32 T cell receptor beta chains reported below all come from one sample, sequenced in a study of shared clonotypes between healthy human individuals. The protocol was immunoSEQ multiplex PCR, while the TCRdb copy is restricted to in-frame clones and leaves out a portion. Seen here are about 700,000 clones, around 72% observed once, and the top ten hold approximately 1.8%. The sequencing input was memory CD4+ T cells sorted from blood. As to subset: CD45RA-negative fraction. All receptors come from a woman in her twenties or thirties in good health.

The rearrangement uses TRBV28 and TRBJ2-3; the match to TRBD1 covers 7 bases. Germline-derived CDR1 and CDR2 are MDHEN and SYDVKM. The CDR3 covers 12 residues. J was trimmed by 3 bases and V by 8 bases; bases with no gene match: 2. The DNA for the CDR3 is TGTGCCAGCCGGACAGGTACAGATACGCAGTATTTT. It translates to CASRTGTDTQYF.

The gene calls are TRBV28 and TRBJ2-7; a possible D gene is TRBD1 (6 bases). This CDR3 contains 14 residues. Germline CDR1 and CDR2: MDHEN and SYDVKM. V was clipped by 4 bases and J by 3 bases, with 13 bases between them. The DNA of the CDR3 is TGTGCCAGCAGTTCGTTTGGACAGATCTACGAGCAGTACTTC. Encoded protein: CASSSFGQIYEQYF.

In the case of this clone: The same CDR3 can be traced to other DNA sequences in this sample. The chain recombines TRBV28 with TRBJ2-7; no clear D. V shed 4 bases and J shed 2 bases, with 6 bases lying between them. CDR3 length: 12 amino acids. Germline V lookup: CDR1 MDHEN, CDR2 SYDVKM. The DNA for the CDR3 is TGTGCCAGCAGTTCCTCAACCTACGAGCAGTACTTC. This encodes CASSSSTYEQYF.

This clone came up once. The chain links TRBV7-6 to TRBJ2-2, with a tentative D call TRBD2 (5 bases). CDR3 size: 15 residues. The V end was cut by 2 bases, the J end by 6 bases, with 13 bases between. CDR1 and CDR2 from the germline V gene are SGHVS and FNYEAQ. In DNA, the CDR3 is TGTGCCAGCAGCTTACAGGTGGGAGATGCCGGGGAGCTGTTTTTT. Its translation: CASSLQVGDAGELFF.

This chain links TRBV12-2 with TRBJ1-5; the table assigns TRBD1, which was not confirmed against the DNA. TRBV12-2 is a known pseudogene. The CDR3 contains 16 residues. The CDR3 nucleotides are TGTGCAAGTCGCCAAGAGGACAGGGGAAGCAATCAGCCCCAGCATTTT. Translated, it gives CASRQEDRGSNQPQHF.

This clone appeared a single time. V usage is TRBV14 and J usage is TRBJ1-2; 7 bases line up with TRBD1. J lost 6 bases, V lost 4 bases, and 8 bases had no gene match. The germline V gene encodes CDR1 SGHDN and CDR2 FVKESK. There are 14 residues in the CDR3. This CDR3 reads CASSRIDRENGYTF. Here the CDR3 DNA reads TGTGCCAGCAGCCGAATAGACAGGGAGAATGGCTACACCTTC.

The V call is TRBV28, the J call TRBJ2-1; TRBD2 matches at 10 bases. Germline CDR1 MDHEN, CDR2 SYDVKM. The CDR3 length is 14 residues. Trimming cost V 4 bases and J 3 bases; bases outside gene matches: 0. CDR3 loop: CASSWTSGYNEQFF. The CDR3 DNA is TGTGCCAGCAGTTGGACTAGCGGCTACAATGAGCAGTTCTTC.

The chain uses TRBV18 and TRBJ1-2, with 9 bases fitting TRBD1. Germline lookup yields CDR1 KGHSH and CDR2 LQKENI. The CDR3 has 17 amino acids. The V gene end was trimmed by 2 bases and the J gene end by 2 bases; junction bases not matched to a gene: 9. In DNA form, the CDR3 reads TGTGCCAGCTCACCAGGACAGGGGACATCGAGAAACTATGGCTACACCTTC. Its translation is CASSPGQGTSRNYGYTF.

The chain couples TRBV5-5 to TRBJ1-5, with D perhaps matching TRBD1 (6 bases). Deletions cut 1 base from V and 2 bases from J, with 10 bases between. This CDR3 comprises 15 residues. Germline CDR1 is SGHKS and CDR2 is YYEKEE (reference sequence). As DNA, the CDR3 is TGTGCCAGCAGCTTGTCCTCAGGGGGCAATCAGCCCCAGCATTTT. This sequence encodes CASSLSSGGNQPQHF.

This clone was detected a few times. V and J are TRBV14 and TRBJ2-7; D not resolved. The V gene's germline CDR1 is SGHDN and CDR2 FVKESK. Trimming left V 1 base short and J 2 bases short, with 9 bases between. The CDR3 length is 14 residues. The CDR3 loop is CASSQGNRAYEQYF. The CDR3 DNA reads as TGTGCCAGCAGCCAAGGGAACCGAGCCTACGAGCAGTACTTC.

CDR3 in DNA: TGTGCCAGCAGCGTAGGGCTAGCGGAAACCTCCTACGAGCAGTACTTC. Translation gives CASSVGLAETSYEQYF. The V and J genes are TRBV9 and TRBJ2-7; 7 nucleotides agree with TRBD2. Trimming took 0 bases from V and 0 from J; bases not matched to a gene: 6. Germline V lookup: CDR1 SGDLS, CDR2 YYNGEE. This CDR3 is 16 amino acids long.

This clone was detected only a few times. The chain carries TRBV5-8 and TRBJ2-2, with 7 bases lining up with TRBD2. Per germline, CDR1 SGHTS and CDR2 YDEGEE. V gave up 3 bases and J gave up 3 bases; unmatched junction bases: 11. The CDR3 is 17 amino acids. CDR3 region: CASSSSRLAFHTGELFF. The CDR3 DNA follows: TGTGCCAGCAGCTCATCGAGACTAGCTTTCCACACCGGGGAGCTGTTTTTT.

This chain joins TRBV4-1 and TRBJ2-2; TRBD1 matches at 11 bases. CDR3 size: 16 residues. Trimming cost V 4 bases and J 4 bases; bases outside gene matches: 5. CDR1 MGHRA and CDR2 YSYEKL come from the germline V gene. The chain's CDR3 is CASSPPDRGLTGELFF. The CDR3 nucleotides read TGCGCCAGCAGCCCCCCGGACAGGGGGCTCACCGGGGAGCTGTTTTTT.

V gene TRBV5-4 combines with J gene TRBJ1-1; 8 positions match TRBD1. The CDR3 is made up of 15 amino acids. Trimming at V came to 0 bases and at J to 1 base, leaving 2 bases not matched to a gene. Germline values: CDR1 SGHNT, CDR2 YYREEE (reference sequence). CDR3 sequence: CASSLVGQGNTEAFF. For the CDR3, the DNA is TGTGCCAGCAGCTTGGTCGGACAGGGGAACACTGAAGCTTTCTTT.

The rearrangement joins TRBV9 to TRBJ1-5, with D possibly being TRBD1 (5 bases). CDR3 length equals 15 residues. The V end lost 4 bases, the J end lost 5 bases, and 16 bases lay between the germline ends. Germline V CDR1 and CDR2: SGDLS, YYNGEE. DNA of the CDR3: TGTGCCAGCAGCTCAGGGCGGACGGCGGATCAGCCCCAGCATTTT. This translates into CASSSGRTADQPQHF. The full variable domain, with the rest looked up from reference TRBV9 and TRBJ1-5, is DSGVTQTPKHLITATGQRVTLRCSPRSGDLSVYWYQQSLDQGLQFLIQYYNGEERAKGNILERFSAQQFPDLHSELNLSSLELGDSALYFCASSSGRTADQPQHFGDGTRLSIL.

The sample holds a few counts of this clone. The gene calls are TRBV29-1 and TRBJ2-5, with 9 bases lining up with TRBD1. The CDR3 is made up of 12 amino acids. With V trimmed by 7 bases and J by 5 bases, 5 bases remained unmatched. CDR1 and CDR2 from the germline V gene are SQVTM and ANQGSEA. CDR3 nucleotides: TGCAGCGCACGGACAGGGGCGGAGACCCAGTACTTC. Amino acids: CSARTGAETQYF.

This clone was detected once. This rearrangement joins TRBV11-2 to TRBJ1-4, with D possibly matching TRBD1 (6 bases). V gave up 5 bases and J gave up 0 bases, with 10 bases separating them. Germline CDR1 reads SGHAT; CDR2 reads FQNNGV. The CDR3 spans 15 residues. The CDR3 DNA reads TGTGCCAGCAGCACCAGACAGGCAACTAATGAAAAACTGTTTTTT. Amino acids: CASSTRQATNEKLFF.

The chain recombines TRBV2 with TRBJ2-2; 9 bases map to TRBD1. CDR1 SNHLY and CDR2 FYNNEI come from the germline V gene. The V gene end was trimmed by 8 bases and the J gene end by 6 bases; junction bases not matched to a gene: 7. The CDR3 is made up of 14 amino acids. DNA of the CDR3: TGTGCCAGCGGGCGGGACAGGGAATCCGGGGAGCTGTTTTTT. Its protein is CASGRDRESGELFF. Drawing the rest from reference TRBV2 and TRBJ2-2, the complete variable domain is EPEVTQTPSHQVTQMGQEVILRCVPISNHLYFYWYRQILGQKVEFLVSFYNNEISEKSEIFDDQFSVERPDGSNFTLKIRSTKLEDSAMYFCASGRDRESGELFFGEGSRLTVL.

V gene TRBV6-1 combines with J gene TRBJ1-5, with 10 positions matching TRBD1. V was clipped by 0 bases and J by 5 bases; unmatched bases: 4. CDR1 is MNHNS and CDR2 is SASEGT in the germline V gene. The CDR3 runs to 16 residues. In DNA, the CDR3 is TGTGCCAGCAGTGAAGCGGGACAGGGGTATGATCAGCCCCAGCATTTT. Encoded protein: CASSEAGQGYDQPQHF.

CDR3 sequence reads: CASSFFPRDHQPQHF. As DNA, the CDR3 is TGTGCCAGCAGCTTTTTCCCGCGGGACCATCAGCCCCAGCATTTT. This chain uses TRBV5-5 with TRBJ1-5; a weak D match, TRBD1 (5 bases). This CDR3 has 15 amino acids. CDR1 is SGHKS and CDR2 is YYEKEE in the germline V gene (reference sequence). The V end lost 2 bases, the J end lost 5 bases, and 14 bases lay between the germline ends.

This clone appeared once. A read error may explain this, as a much larger clone is one base away. J is TRBJ2-6 and V is TRBV5-1; D remains unclear. The V gene's germline CDR1 is SGHRS and CDR2 YFSETQ. CDR3 length: 15 residues. Trimming shortened V by 0 bases and J by 0 bases, and 4 bases separated the two germline ends. CDR3 DNA sequence: TGCGCCAGCAGCTTGGATATCTCTGGGGCCAACGTCCTGACTTTC. Amino acids: CASSLDISGANVLTF.

In nucleotides, the CDR3 is TGTGCCAGCAGCTTAGGATCATGGGACGGCCCCTACGAGCAGTACTTC. This sequence encodes CASSLGSWDGPYEQYF. This chain joins TRBV11-2 and TRBJ2-7, with D perhaps assigned TRBD1 or TRBD2 (5 bases each). The CDR3 sequence is 16 residues long. The V and J ends lost 1 base and 2 bases respectively, with 15 bases between them. Germline-derived CDR1 and CDR2 are SGHAT and FQNNGV. Together with reference TRBV11-2 and TRBJ2-7, the CDR3 gives the full variable domain: EAGVAQSPRYKIIEKRQSVAFWCNPISGHATLYWYQQILGQGPKLLIQFQNNGVVDDSQLPKDRFSAERLKGVDSTLKIQPAKLEDSAVYLCASSLGSWDGPYEQYFGPGTRLTVT.

The chain is built from TRBV7-9 and TRBJ2-2; D may match TRBD1 or TRBD2 (5 bases each). The CDR3 runs 15 residues. Germline assignment: CDR1 SEHNR and CDR2 FQNEAQ (reference sequence). With 1 base removed from V and 5 bases from J, the gap between germline ends came to 11 bases. CDR3 nucleotide sequence: TGTGCCAGCAGCTTAGGGTGGGACCAGACCGGGGAGCTGTTTTTT. This sequence encodes CASSLGWDQTGELFF.

The chain carries TRBV11-2 and TRBJ2-3, with D unresolved. V dropped 1 base and J dropped 4 bases, with 9 bases sitting between them. The CDR3 has 14 residues. Per germline, CDR1 SGHAT and CDR2 FQNNGV. The CDR3 DNA reads TGTGCCAGCAGCTTAGGGCAAGGCTCAGATACGCAGTATTTT. Translated, it gives CASSLGQGSDTQYF.

The chain employs TRBV5-1 and TRBJ1-1; 8 bases match TRBD1. Germline V CDR1 and CDR2: SGHRS, YFSETQ. The CDR3 spans 14 residues. Trimming cost V 0 bases and J 4 bases; bases outside gene matches: 2. The chain's CDR3 is CASSLETGGTEAFF. The CDR3 nucleotides are TGCGCCAGCAGCTTGGAAACAGGGGGCACTGAAGCTTTCTTT.

The V and J genes are TRBV25-1 and TRBJ2-7; either TRBD1 or TRBD2 may supply D (5 bases each). Germline V gene sequence: CDR1 MGHDK, CDR2 SYGVNS. The CDR3 contains 15 residues. The ends were cut back, 1 base at V and 0 bases at J, with 10 bases in the middle. The CDR3 sequence is CASSESGTDSYEQYF. The DNA of the CDR3 is TGTGCCAGCAGTGAATCTGGGACGGACTCCTACGAGCAGTACTTC.

V usage is TRBV28 and J usage is TRBJ1-3; TRBD1 aligns across 8 bases. The V gene's germline CDR1 is MDHEN and CDR2 SYDVKM. Losses at the gene ends were 6 bases for V and 3 bases for J; bases not matched to a gene: 4. The length of the CDR3 is 14 residues. CDR3 amino acids: CASSGQGRGNTIYF. CDR3 nucleotides: TGTGCCAGCAGCGGACAGGGACGTGGAAACACCATATATTTT.

This clone was detected many times. The CDR3 sequence: CASSWSAGGNSEQFF. As DNA, the CDR3 is TGCGCCAGCAGCTGGTCGGCGGGAGGGAATAGTGAGCAGTTCTTC. The V and J genes are TRBV5-1 and TRBJ2-1; 9 nucleotides line up with TRBD2. The germline V gene has CDR1 SGHRS and CDR2 YFSETQ. V gave up 3 bases and J gave up 9 bases; unmatched junction bases: 10. This CDR3 spans 15 amino acids.

This clone has just a few counts. The same CDR3 is also encoded by other DNA sequences in this sample. The chain combines TRBV7-3 with TRBJ2-5; weak D call: TRBD1 (5 bases). V dropped 0 bases and J dropped 2 bases, with 7 bases sitting between them. CDR3 length: 14 amino acids. Germline CDR1 SGHTA, CDR2 FQGTGA. CDR3 DNA: TGTGCCAGCAGCTTAACGGCAGGGCAAGAGACCCAGTACTTC. Translated, it gives CASSLTAGQETQYF.

This clone was seen a handful of times. The chain uses TRBV19 and TRBJ2-1; 10 nucleotides line up with TRBD2. Germline loops: CDR1 LNHDA, CDR2 SQIVND (reference sequence). The junction had 5 bases not matched to a gene; V was cut back by 8 bases and J by 7 bases. The CDR3 length is 13 residues. As DNA, the CDR3 is TGTGCCAGTGCCGGGACTAGCGTTAATGAGCAGTTCTTC. Encoded protein: CASAGTSVNEQFF.

The chain couples TRBV29-1 to TRBJ1-3; D may be TRBD1 (6 bases). This CDR3 region has 13 residues. V lost 4 bases to trimming and J lost 1 base, with 8 bases between them. CDR1 and CDR2 from the germline V gene are SQVTM and ANQGSEA. CDR3 amino acids: CSVVQGSGNTIYF. The CDR3 DNA reads TGCAGCGTTGTACAGGGATCTGGAAACACCATATATTTT.

The chain combines TRBV5-4 with TRBJ1-1, with 9 bases fitting TRBD1. The germline gives CDR1 SGHNT, CDR2 YYREEE (reference sequence). The J segment lost 1 base and the V segment lost 5 bases, leaving 3 bases of the junction unmatched. This CDR3 is built from 14 residues. The CDR3 sequence: CASSWDRENTEAFF. The CDR3 coding sequence is TGTGCCAGCAGTTGGGACAGGGAGAACACTGAAGCTTTCTTT.